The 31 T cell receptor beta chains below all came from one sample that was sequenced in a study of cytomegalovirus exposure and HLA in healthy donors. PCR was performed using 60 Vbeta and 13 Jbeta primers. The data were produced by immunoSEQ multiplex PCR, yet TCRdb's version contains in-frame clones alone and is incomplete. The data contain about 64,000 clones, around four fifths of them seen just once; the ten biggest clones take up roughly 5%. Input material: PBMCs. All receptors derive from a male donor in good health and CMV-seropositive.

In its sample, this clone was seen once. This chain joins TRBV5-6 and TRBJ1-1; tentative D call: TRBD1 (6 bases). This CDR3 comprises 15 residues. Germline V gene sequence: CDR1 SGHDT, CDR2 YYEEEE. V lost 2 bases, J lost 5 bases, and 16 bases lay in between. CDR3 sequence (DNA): TGTGCCAGCAGCTTCAGGGGCAGGTCGAGGACTGAAGCTTTCTTT. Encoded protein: CASSFRGRSRTEAFF.

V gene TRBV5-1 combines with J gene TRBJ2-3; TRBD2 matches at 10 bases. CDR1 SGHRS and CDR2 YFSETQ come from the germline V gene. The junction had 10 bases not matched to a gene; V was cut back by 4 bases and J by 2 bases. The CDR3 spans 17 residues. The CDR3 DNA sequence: TGCGCCAGCAGCCGCTTCTGGCTAGCGGGGGACACAGATACGCAGTATTTT. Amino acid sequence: CASSRFWLAGDTDTQYF.

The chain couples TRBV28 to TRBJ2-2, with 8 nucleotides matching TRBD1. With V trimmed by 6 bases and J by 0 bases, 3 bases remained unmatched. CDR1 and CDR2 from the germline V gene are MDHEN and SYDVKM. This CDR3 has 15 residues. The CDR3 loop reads CASSRQGTNTGELFF. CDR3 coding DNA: TGTGCCAGCAGCCGACAGGGGACGAACACCGGGGAGCTGTTTTTT.

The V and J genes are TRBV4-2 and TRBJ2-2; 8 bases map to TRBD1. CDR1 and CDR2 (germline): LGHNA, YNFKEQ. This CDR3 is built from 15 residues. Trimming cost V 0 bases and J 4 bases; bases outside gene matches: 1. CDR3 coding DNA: TGTGCCAGCAGCCAAGATGGGACAGGCACCGGGGAGCTGTTTTTT. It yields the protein CASSQDGTGTGELFF.

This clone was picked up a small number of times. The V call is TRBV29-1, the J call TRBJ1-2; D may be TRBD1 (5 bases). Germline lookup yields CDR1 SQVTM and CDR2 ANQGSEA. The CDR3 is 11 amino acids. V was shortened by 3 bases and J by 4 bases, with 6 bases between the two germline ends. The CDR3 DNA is TGCAGCGTTGACAGGGTCTATGGCTACACCTTC. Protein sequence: CSVDRVYGYTF.

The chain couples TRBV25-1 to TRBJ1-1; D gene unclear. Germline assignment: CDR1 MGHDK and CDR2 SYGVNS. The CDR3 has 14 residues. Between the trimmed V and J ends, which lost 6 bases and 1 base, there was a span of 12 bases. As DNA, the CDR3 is TGTGCCAGCAGGCCCCGGGGAGGGAACACTGAAGCTTTCTTT. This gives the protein CASRPRGGNTEAFF.

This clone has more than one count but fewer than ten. CDR3 amino acids: CASSATGEPYSYEQYF. The CDR3 DNA reads TGTGCCAGCAGTGCAACAGGGGAGCCCTACTCCTACGAGCAGTACTTC. The V gene is TRBV6-1, the J gene TRBJ2-7, with TRBD1 identical over 7 bases. There are 16 residues in the CDR3. Losses at the gene ends were 4 bases for V and 0 bases for J; bases not matched to a gene: 9. Germline CDR1 reads MNHNS; CDR2 reads SASEGT.

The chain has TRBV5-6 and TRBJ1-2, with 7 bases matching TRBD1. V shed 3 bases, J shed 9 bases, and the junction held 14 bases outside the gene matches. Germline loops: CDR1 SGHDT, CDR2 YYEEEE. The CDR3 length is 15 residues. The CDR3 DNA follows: TGTGCCAGCAGCTGGACGGGACAGTATGAAGGGAGCTACACCTTC. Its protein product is CASSWTGQYEGSYTF.

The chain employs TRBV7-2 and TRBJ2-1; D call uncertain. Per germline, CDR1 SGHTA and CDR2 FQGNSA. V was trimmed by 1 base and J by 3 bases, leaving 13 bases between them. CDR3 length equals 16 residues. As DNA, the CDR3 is TGTGCCAGCAGCTTAGAGGTCTTGAGGATCTACAATGAGCAGTTCTTC. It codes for CASSLEVLRIYNEQFF. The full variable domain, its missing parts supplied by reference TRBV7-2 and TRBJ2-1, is GAGVSQSPSNKVTEKGKDVELRCDPISGHTALYWYRQSLGQGLEFLIYFQGNSAPDKSGLPSDRFSAERTGGSVSTLTIQRTQQEDSAVYLCASSLEVLRIYNEQFFGPGTRLTVL.

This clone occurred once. The CDR3: CASSFTRVTGELFF. The DNA of the CDR3 is TGTGCCAGCAGTTTCACCAGGGTAACCGGGGAGCTGTTTTTT. The chain couples TRBV27 to TRBJ2-2, with D maybe TRBD1 (5 bases). The V end was cut by 3 bases, the J end by 5 bases, with 10 bases between. CDR3 length equals 14 residues. Germline V CDR1 and CDR2: MNHEY, SMNVEV (reference sequence).

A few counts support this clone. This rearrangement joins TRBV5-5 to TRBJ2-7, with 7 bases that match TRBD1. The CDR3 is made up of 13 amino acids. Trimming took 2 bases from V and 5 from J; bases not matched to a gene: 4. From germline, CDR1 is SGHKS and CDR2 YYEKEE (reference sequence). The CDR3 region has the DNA TGTGCCAGCAGCTTCACAGGGGCCCACGAGCAGTACTTC. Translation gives CASSFTGAHEQYF.

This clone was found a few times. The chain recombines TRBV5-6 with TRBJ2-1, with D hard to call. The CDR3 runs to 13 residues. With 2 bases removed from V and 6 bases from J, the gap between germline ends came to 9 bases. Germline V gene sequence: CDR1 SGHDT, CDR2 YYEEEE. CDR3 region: CASSLTISNEQFF. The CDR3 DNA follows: TGTGCCAGCAGCTTAACTATCTCCAATGAGCAGTTCTTC.

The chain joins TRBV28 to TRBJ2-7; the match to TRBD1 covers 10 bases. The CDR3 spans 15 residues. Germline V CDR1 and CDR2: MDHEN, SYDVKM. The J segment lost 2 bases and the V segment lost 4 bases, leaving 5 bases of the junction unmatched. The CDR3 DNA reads TGTGCCAGCAGTTCGAGGGGACAGGGGCCCTACGAGCAGTACTTC. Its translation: CASSSRGQGPYEQYF.

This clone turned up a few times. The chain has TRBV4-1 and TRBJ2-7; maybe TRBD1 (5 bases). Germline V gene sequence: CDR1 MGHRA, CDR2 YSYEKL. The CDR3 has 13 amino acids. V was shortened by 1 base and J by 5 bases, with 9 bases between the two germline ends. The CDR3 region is CASSQVLRDEQYF. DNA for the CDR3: TGCGCCAGCAGCCAAGTCCTCAGGGACGAGCAGTACTTC.

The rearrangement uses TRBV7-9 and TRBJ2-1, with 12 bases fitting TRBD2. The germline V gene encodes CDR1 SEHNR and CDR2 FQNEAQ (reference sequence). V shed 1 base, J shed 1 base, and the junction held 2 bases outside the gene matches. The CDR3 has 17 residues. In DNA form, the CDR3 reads TGTGCCAGCAGCTTAGGGACTAGCGGGGAATCCTACAATGAGCAGTTCTTC. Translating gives CASSLGTSGESYNEQFF.

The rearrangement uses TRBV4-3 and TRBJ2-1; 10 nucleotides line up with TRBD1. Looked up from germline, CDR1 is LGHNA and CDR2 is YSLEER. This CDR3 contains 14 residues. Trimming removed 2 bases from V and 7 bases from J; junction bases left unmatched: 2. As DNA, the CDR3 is TGCGCCAGCAGCCAATGGACAGGGGGGAATGAGCAGTTCTTC. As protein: CASSQWTGGNEQFF.

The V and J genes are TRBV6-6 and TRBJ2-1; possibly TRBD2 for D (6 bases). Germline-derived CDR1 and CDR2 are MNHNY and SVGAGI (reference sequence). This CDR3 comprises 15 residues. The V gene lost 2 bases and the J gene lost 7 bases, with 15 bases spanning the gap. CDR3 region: CASSYGGELKNEQFF. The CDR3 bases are TGTGCCAGCAGTTACGGAGGGGAATTAAAAAATGAGCAGTTCTTC.

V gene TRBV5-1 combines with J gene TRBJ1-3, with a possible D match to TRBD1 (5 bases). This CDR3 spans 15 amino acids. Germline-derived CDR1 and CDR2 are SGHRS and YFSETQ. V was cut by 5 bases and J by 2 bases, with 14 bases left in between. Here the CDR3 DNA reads TGCGCCAGCAGTCCTATGCAAGGGGCTGGAAACACCATATATTTT. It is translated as CASSPMQGAGNTIYF.

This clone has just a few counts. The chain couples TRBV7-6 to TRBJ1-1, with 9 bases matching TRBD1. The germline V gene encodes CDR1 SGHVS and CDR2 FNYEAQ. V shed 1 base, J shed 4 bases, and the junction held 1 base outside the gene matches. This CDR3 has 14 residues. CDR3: CASSLGTGVTEAFF. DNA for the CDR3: TGTGCCAGCAGCTTAGGGACAGGGGTCACTGAAGCTTTCTTT.

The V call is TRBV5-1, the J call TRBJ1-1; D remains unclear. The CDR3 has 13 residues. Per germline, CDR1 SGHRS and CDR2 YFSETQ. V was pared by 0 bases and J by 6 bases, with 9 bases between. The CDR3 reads CASSLEGSAEAFF. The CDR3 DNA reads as TGCGCCAGCAGCTTGGAAGGAAGCGCTGAAGCTTTCTTT.

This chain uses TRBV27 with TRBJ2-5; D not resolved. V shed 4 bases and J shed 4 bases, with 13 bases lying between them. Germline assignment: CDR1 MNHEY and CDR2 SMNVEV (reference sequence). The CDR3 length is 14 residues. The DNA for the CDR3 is TGTGCCAGCAGTTCAGCCGCGGTGGGAGAGACCCAGTACTTC. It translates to CASSSAAVGETQYF.

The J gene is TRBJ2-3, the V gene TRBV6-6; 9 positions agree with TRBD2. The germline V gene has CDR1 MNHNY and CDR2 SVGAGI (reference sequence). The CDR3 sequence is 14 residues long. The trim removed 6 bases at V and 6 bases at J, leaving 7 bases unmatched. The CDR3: CASREAGGPDTQYF. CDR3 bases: TGTGCCAGCAGAGAGGCGGGGGGGCCGGATACGCAGTATTTT.

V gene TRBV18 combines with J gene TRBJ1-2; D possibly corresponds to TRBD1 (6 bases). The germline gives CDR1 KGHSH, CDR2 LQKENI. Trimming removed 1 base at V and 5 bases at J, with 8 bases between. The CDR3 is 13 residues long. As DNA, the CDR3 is TGTGCCAGCTCACCACAGGGGGAGTATGGCTACACCTTC. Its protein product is CASSPQGEYGYTF.

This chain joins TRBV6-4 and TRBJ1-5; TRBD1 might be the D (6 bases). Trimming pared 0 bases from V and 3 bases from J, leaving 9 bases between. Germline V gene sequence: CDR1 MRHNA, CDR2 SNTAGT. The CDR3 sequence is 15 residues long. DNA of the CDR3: TGTGCCAGCAGTGACTCAACAGGGCCCAATCAGCCCCAGCATTTT. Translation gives CASSDSTGPNQPQHF.

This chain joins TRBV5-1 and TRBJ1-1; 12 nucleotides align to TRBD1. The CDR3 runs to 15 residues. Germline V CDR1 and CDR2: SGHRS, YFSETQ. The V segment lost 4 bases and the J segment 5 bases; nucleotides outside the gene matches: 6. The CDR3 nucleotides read TGCGCCAGCAGCCCGAGGGACAGGGGGCGAACTGAAGCTTTCTTT. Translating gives CASSPRDRGRTEAFF.

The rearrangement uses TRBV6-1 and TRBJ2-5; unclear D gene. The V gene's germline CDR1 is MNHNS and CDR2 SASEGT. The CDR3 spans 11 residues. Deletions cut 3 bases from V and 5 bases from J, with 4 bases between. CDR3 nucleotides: TGTGCCAGCAGTGACCGGGAGACCCAGTACTTC. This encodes CASSDRETQYF.

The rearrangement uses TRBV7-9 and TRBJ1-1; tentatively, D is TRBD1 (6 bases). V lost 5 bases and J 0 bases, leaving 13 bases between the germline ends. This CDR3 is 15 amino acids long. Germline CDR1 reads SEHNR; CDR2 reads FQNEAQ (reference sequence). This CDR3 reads CASSPPTGMNTEAFF. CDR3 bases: TGTGCCAGCAGCCCGCCGACAGGTATGAACACTGAAGCTTTCTTT.

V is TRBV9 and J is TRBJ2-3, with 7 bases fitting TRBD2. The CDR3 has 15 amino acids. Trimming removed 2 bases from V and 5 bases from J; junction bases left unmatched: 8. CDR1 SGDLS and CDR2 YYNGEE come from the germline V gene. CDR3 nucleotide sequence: TGTGCCAGCAGCGTGGGGGGGGGAGAAAGAGATACGCAGTATTTT. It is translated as CASSVGGGERDTQYF.

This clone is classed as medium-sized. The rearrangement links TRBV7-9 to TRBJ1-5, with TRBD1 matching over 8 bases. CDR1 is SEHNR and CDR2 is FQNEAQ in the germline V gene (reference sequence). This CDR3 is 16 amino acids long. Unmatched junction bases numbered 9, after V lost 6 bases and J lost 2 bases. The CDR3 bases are TGTGCCAGCAGTTTCGGGCCGGGACAGGGCAATCAGCCCCAGCATTTT. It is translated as CASSFGPGQGNQPQHF.

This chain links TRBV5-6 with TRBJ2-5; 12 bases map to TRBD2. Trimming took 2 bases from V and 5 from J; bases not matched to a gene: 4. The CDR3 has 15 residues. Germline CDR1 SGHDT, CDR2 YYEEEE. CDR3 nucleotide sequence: TGTGCCAGCAGCTTTGGGACTAGCGGGCCCGAGACCCAGTACTTC. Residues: CASSFGTSGPETQYF.

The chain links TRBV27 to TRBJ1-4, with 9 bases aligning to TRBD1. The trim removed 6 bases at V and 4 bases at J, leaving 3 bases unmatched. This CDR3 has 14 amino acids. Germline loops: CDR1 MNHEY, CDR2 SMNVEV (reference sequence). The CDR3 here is CASSYRGHNEKLFF. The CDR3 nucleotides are TGTGCCAGCAGCTACAGGGGGCATAATGAAAAACTGTTTTTT.